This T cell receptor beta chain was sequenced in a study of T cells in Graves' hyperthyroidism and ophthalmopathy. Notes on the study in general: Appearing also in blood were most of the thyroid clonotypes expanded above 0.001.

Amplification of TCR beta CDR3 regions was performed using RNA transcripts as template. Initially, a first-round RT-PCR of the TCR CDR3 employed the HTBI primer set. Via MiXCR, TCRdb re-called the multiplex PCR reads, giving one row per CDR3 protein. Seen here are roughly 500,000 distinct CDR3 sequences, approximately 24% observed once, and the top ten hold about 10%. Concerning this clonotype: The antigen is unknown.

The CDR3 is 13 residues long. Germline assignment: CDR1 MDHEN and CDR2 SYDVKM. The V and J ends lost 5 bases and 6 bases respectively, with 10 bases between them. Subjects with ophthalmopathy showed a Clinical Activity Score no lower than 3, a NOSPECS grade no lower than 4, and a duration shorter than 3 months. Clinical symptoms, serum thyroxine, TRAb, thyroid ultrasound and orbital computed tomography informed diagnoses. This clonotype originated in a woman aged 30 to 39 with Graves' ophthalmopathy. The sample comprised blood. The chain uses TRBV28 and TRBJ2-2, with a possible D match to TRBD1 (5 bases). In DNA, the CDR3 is TGTGCCAGCAGTCCTCAGGGTCCCGGGGAGCTGTTTTTT. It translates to CASSPQGPGELFF.